This T cell receptor beta chain is from a study of cytomegalovirus exposure and HLA in healthy donors. PCR was performed using 60 Vbeta and 13 Jbeta primers. Data came from immunoSEQ multiplex PCR; TCRdb stores just in-frame clones and leaves some out. The table shows roughly 200,000 clones, with 80% to 90% occurring only once. After removal of 6 bases from V and 1 base from J, the junction contained 4 bases not matched to a gene. This CDR3 has 15 amino acids. From germline, CDR1 is LNHDA and CDR2 SQIVND (reference sequence). Specimen: PBMCs. The TCR comes from a woman in her 30s in good health and CMV-seronegative. This chain connects TRBV19 to TRBJ2-1; TRBD2 aligns across 9 bases. The CDR3 nucleotides are TGTGCCAGTAGAACCAGCGGGGGGTCCTACAATGAGCAGTTCTTC. It yields the protein CASRTSGGSYNEQFF.